These T cell receptor beta chains were read from a single sample in a study of T cell repertoires in cytomegalovirus infection. Each CDR3 protein gets one entry after TCRdb re-called the reads with MiXCR. The sample records about 310,000 distinct CDR3 sequences, approximately 10% being singletons. The sample taken for sequencing was PBMCs. The receptors derive from a human donor in good health (CMV status not recorded). Some clones in this sample may be carry-over from other donors' samples. Both conserved end residues are part of each CDR3. The D gene is left open where the match is weak. Only part of the rows carry a size: once, few, many, or a class if the clone is expanded.

DNA: TGTGCCATCAGTTCCCCGGGGACAGGGGGTTTCAATGAGCAGTTCTTC
CDR3: CAISSPGTGGFNEQFF
J: TRBJ2-1
V: TRBV10-3
D: TRBD1
size: many

DNA: TGTGCCAGCAGTTTGAAACACACGGGTTCCAGCGAGCAGTACTTC
CDR3: CASSLKHTGSSEQYF
J: TRBJ2-7
V: TRBV12-3/TRBV12-4
D: NA
size: many

DNA: TGTGCCAGCAGTTACCATAAGACAGGGATATATGGCTACACCTTC
CDR3: CASSYHKTGIYGYTF
J: TRBJ1-2
V: TRBV6-5
D: TRBD1
size: few

DNA: TGTGCCAGCCTTGGGGGGGCCAACCACGCTTTCTTT
CDR3: CASLGGANHAFF
J: TRBJ1-1
V: TRBV2
D: NA
size: few

DNA: TGTGCCAGCAGCTTAAGTGGACGGGACATAAATCAGCCCCAGCATTTT
CDR3: CASSLSGRDINQPQHF
J: TRBJ1-5
V: TRBV7-2
D: NA
size: many

DNA: TGCAGTGCCCCGACTAGCTCGGCAAACATTCAGTACTTC
CDR3: CSAPTSSANIQYF
J: TRBJ2-4
V: TRBV20-1
D: TRBD2
size: NA

DNA: TGCAGTGCTAGAGGTGGTTCGGTCTGGGCCGAGCAGTACTTC
CDR3: CSARGGSVWAEQYF
J: TRBJ2-7
V: TRBV20-1
D: NA
size: many

DNA: TGTGCCAGCAGCTTAGGGGACAGTTACGAGCAGTACTTC
CDR3: CASSLGDSYEQYF
J: TRBJ2-7
V: TRBV7-2
D: TRBD1
size: many

DNA: TGTGCCAGCAGCTTGGACGGGACAGGGGGCCATGAAAAACTGTTTTTT
CDR3: CASSLDGTGGHEKLFF
J: TRBJ1-4
V: TRBV5-8
D: TRBD1
size: few

DNA: TGCAGTGCTGGGGGTATGGTGGAGACTGAAGCTTTCTTT
CDR3: CSAGGMVETEAFF
J: TRBJ1-1
V: TRBV20-1
D: NA
size: few

DNA: TGCAGTGCTAGGGCCCTTGCTCGCAATGAGCAGTTCTTC
CDR3: CSARALARNEQFF
J: TRBJ2-1
V: TRBV20-1
D: NA
size: many

DNA: TGTGCCAGCAGTGAGGGACAGGGGTTTGGAGAGACCCAGTACTTC
CDR3: CASSEGQGFGETQYF
J: TRBJ2-5
V: TRBV25-1
D: TRBD1
size: many

DNA: TGTGCCAGCAGCCCGCAGACAGACTATAATTCACCCCTCCACTTT
CDR3: CASSPQTDYNSPLHF
J: TRBJ1-6
V: TRBV7-2
D: NA
size: many

DNA: TGTGCCATCAGTGAGTCCACAGGGAGGATTTACAATGAGCAGTTCTTC
CDR3: CAISESTGRIYNEQFF
J: TRBJ2-1
V: TRBV10-3
D: NA
size: many

DNA: TGTGCCAGCAGCTTAGGCGACTTAATTGAGACCCAGTACTTC
CDR3: CASSLGDLIETQYF
J: TRBJ2-5
V: TRBV7-2
D: NA
size: many

DNA: TGCGCCAGCAGCTTGGCTGTGGCCAACGTCCTGACTTTC
CDR3: CASSLAVANVLTF
J: TRBJ2-6
V: TRBV5-1
D: NA
size: NA

DNA: TGCAGTGCTGTAGATAGCACTCAGCCCCAGCATTTT
CDR3: CSAVDSTQPQHF
J: TRBJ1-5
V: TRBV20-1
D: NA
size: few

DNA: TGTGCCAGCAGTGAACAACCGAACACCGGGGAGCTGTTTTTT
CDR3: CASSEQPNTGELFF
J: TRBJ2-2
V: TRBV6-1
D: NA
size: many

DNA: TGCGCCAGCAGCCAAATGGAGAGACTTAGTAGGAACTATGGCTACACCTTC
CDR3: CASSQMERLSRNYGYTF
J: TRBJ1-2
V: TRBV4-1
D: NA
size: NA

DNA: TGCAGCGTTCGCCCTAGGGCCGCGCGCGCTGAAGCTTTCTTT
CDR3: CSVRPRAARAEAFF
J: TRBJ1-1
V: TRBV29-1
D: NA
size: NA

DNA: TGCGCCAGCAGCCAAGGAGGGGGGCCAACCCAAGAGACCCAGTACTTC
CDR3: CASSQGGGPTQETQYF
J: TRBJ2-5
V: TRBV4-1
D: NA
size: many

DNA: TGTGCCAGCAGCCGGGGGGCGGATACGGGCACTGAAGCTTTCTTT
CDR3: CASSRGADTGTEAFF
J: TRBJ1-1
V: TRBV7-8
D: NA
size: many

DNA: TGTGCCAGCAGCATACAAACGGGACCCGGGGAGCTGTTTTTT
CDR3: CASSIQTGPGELFF
J: TRBJ2-2
V: TRBV7-2
D: NA
size: many

DNA: TGTGCCAGCTCGACAGGGTGCTCTACTGAAGCTTTCTTT
CDR3: CASSTGCSTEAFF
J: TRBJ1-1
V: TRBV27
D: TRBD1
size: many

DNA: TGTGCCAGCAGCCGGAACCTGGGAGCAGATACGCAGTATTTT
CDR3: CASSRNLGADTQYF
J: TRBJ2-3
V: TRBV7-2
D: NA
size: many

DNA: TGTGCCAGCAGCGCTACAGGGAGGTCACAGCCCCAGCATTTT
CDR3: CASSATGRSQPQHF
J: TRBJ1-5
V: TRBV6-2/TRBV6-3
D: NA
size: many

DNA: TGTGCCAGCAGTTACTCTGGAGGGGCCAATGAGCAGTTCTTC
CDR3: CASSYSGGANEQFF
J: TRBJ2-1
V: TRBV6-2/TRBV6-3
D: NA
size: many

DNA: TGTGCCAGCAGTTCTTCTCTTCATGGACAGGCGAGGGCCAACGTCCTGACTTTC
CDR3: CASSSSLHGQARANVLTF
J: TRBJ2-6
V: TRBV28
D: TRBD1
size: many

DNA: TGTGCCAGCAGCCGGACAGGGCTCCCTTACACTGAAGCTTTCTTT
CDR3: CASSRTGLPYTEAFF
J: TRBJ1-1
V: TRBV7-6
D: TRBD1
size: many

DNA: TGTGCCAGCAGTGAGGTTAGGGGCCCCTACAATGAGCAGTTCTTC
CDR3: CASSEVRGPYNEQFF
J: TRBJ2-1
V: TRBV25-1
D: NA
size: many

DNA: TGTGCCAGCAGCTTGGAAGGTCTAGCGGGGGGGGTTAAGAGAGTCATTGAGCAGTTCTTC
CDR3: CASSLEGLAGGVKRVIEQFF
J: TRBJ2-1
V: TRBV5-5
D: TRBD2
size: many

DNA: TGTGCCAGCACCAAATCCCTATACGAGCAGTACTTC
CDR3: CASTKSLYEQYF
J: TRBJ2-7
V: TRBV12-3/TRBV12-4
D: NA
size: few

DNA: TGCGCCAGCAGCCGACGGCGCCCAACCGGGACACCAACTAGCACAGATACGCAGTATTTT
CDR3: CASSRRRPTGTPTSTDTQYF
J: TRBJ2-3
V: TRBV4-3
D: NA
size: many

DNA: TGCGCCAGCAGTCACTCTGGAGGGGTCGACACCATATATTTT
CDR3: CASSHSGGVDTIYF
J: TRBJ1-3
V: TRBV23-1
D: NA
size: NA

DNA: TGCGCCAGCAAGGAGTGGGGGAGTGGCACAGATACGCAGTATTTT
CDR3: CASKEWGSGTDTQYF
J: TRBJ2-3
V: TRBV5-1
D: NA
size: many

DNA: TGTGCCAGCAGCCCCGGAGAGATCGGGGAGCTGTTTTTT
CDR3: CASSPGEIGELFF
J: TRBJ2-2
V: TRBV6-4
D: NA
size: many

DNA: TGTGCCAGCGCCCGGGGAACTGAAGCTTTCTTT
CDR3: CASARGTEAFF
J: TRBJ1-1
V: TRBV27
D: NA
size: many

DNA: TGCAGTGCTAGAGACAGGGTATTGAGCAATCAGCCCCAGCATTTT
CDR3: CSARDRVLSNQPQHF
J: TRBJ1-5
V: TRBV20-1
D: NA
size: many

DNA: TGCAGCGGGCTTTCGGCAGGAAACACCATATATTTT
CDR3: CSGLSAGNTIYF
J: TRBJ1-3
V: TRBV29-1
D: NA
size: NA

DNA: TGTGCCAGCACCCGACAGGGGATCACAGATACGCAGTATTTT
CDR3: CASTRQGITDTQYF
J: TRBJ2-3
V: TRBV7-2
D: TRBD1
size: many

DNA: TGTGCCAGCAGCTTATTACCAGGGACGGAGACCCAGTACTTC
CDR3: CASSLLPGTETQYF
J: TRBJ2-5
V: TRBV5-5
D: NA
size: many